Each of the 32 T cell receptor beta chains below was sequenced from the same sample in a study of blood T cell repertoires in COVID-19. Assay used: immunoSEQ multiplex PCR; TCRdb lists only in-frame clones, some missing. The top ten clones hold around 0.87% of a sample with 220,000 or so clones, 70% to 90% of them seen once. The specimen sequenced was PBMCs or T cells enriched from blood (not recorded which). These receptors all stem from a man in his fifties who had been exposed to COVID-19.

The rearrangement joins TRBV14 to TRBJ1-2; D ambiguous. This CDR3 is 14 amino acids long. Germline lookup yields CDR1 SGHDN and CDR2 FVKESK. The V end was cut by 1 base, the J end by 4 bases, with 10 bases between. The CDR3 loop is CASSQGIGGYGYTF. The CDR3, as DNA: TGTGCCAGCAGCCAAGGGATCGGAGGCTATGGCTACACCTTC.

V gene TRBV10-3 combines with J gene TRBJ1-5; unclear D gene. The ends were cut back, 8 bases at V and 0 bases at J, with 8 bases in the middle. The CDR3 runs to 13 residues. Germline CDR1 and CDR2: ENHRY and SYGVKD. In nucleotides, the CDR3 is TGTGCCATCGGGTACTATAGCAATCAGCCCCAGCATTTT. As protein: CAIGYYSNQPQHF.

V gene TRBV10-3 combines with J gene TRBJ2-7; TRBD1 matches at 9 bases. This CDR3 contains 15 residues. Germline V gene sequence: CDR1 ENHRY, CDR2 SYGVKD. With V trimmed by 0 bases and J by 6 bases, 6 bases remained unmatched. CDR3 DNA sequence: TGTGCCATCAGTGAGTCGGGAACAGGGGGCGGCGAGCAGTACTTC. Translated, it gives CAISESGTGGGEQYF.

CDR3 in amino acids: CASSPLTSPYNEQFF. In DNA form, the CDR3 reads TGTGCCAGCTCACCTCTGACTAGCCCGTACAATGAGCAGTTCTTC. This chain connects TRBV18 to TRBJ2-1, with 7 bases lining up with TRBD2. Germline V gives CDR1 KGHSH, CDR2 LQKENI. V lost 3 bases, J lost 4 bases, and 6 bases stayed unmatched. The CDR3 has 15 amino acids.

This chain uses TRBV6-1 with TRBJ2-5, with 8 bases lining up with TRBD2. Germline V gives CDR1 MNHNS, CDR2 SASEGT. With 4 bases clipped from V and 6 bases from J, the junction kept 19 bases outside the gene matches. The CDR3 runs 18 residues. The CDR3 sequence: CASSGGGSGGTLWKTQYF. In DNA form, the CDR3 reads TGTGCCAGCAGTGGGGGTGGGAGCGGGGGAACATTATGGAAGACCCAGTACTTC.

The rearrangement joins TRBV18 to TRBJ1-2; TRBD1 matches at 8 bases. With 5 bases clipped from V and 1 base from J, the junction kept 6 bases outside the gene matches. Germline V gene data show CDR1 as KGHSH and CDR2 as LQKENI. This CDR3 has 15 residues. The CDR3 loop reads CASSGQGAYNYGYTF. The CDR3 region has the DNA TGTGCCAGCTCAGGCCAGGGGGCCTATAACTATGGCTACACCTTC.

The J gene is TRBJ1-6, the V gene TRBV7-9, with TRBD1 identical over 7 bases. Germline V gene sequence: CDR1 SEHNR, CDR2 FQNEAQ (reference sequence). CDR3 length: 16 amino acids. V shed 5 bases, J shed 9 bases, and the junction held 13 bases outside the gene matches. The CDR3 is CASSPLSQGSSSPLHF. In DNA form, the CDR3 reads TGTGCCAGCAGCCCCCTTTCACAGGGGTCGAGTTCACCCCTCCACTTT. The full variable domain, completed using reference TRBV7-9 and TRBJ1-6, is DTGVSQNPRHKITKRGQNVTFRCDPISEHNRLYWYRQTLGQGPEFLTYFQNEAQLEKSRLLSDRFSAERPKGSFSTLEIQRTEQGDSAMYLCASSPLSQGSSSPLHFGNGTRLTVT.

The CDR3 bases are TGTGTAGGACAGAACAACTACGAGCAGTACGTC. Protein product: CVGQNNYEQYV. The chain uses TRBV20-1 and TRBJ2-7; D might be TRBD1 (6 bases). The germline gives CDR1 DFQATT, CDR2 SNEGSKA (reference sequence). The CDR3 runs to 11 residues.

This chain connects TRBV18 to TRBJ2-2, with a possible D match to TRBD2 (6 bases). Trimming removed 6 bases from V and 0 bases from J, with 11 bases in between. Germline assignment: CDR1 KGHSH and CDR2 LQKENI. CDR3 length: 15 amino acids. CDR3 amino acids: CASSLGTSNTGELFF. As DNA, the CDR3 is TGTGCCAGCTCGCTAGGGACTTCGAACACCGGGGAGCTGTTTTTT.

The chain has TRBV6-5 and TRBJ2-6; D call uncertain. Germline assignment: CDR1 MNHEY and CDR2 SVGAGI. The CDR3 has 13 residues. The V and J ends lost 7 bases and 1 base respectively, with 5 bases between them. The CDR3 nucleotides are TGTGCCAGCACCAGGTCTGGGGCCAACGTCCTGACTTTC. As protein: CASTRSGANVLTF.

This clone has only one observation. The CDR3 coding sequence is TGTGCCAGCAGCTCCGGGACACCTTCCTACGAGCAGTACTTC. Translation gives CASSSGTPSYEQYF. The chain combines TRBV7-2 with TRBJ2-7, with TRBD1 as a possible D gene (6 bases). Trimming pared 4 bases from V and 1 base from J, leaving 11 bases between. CDR1 and CDR2 (germline): SGHTA, FQGNSA. The CDR3 is made up of 14 amino acids.

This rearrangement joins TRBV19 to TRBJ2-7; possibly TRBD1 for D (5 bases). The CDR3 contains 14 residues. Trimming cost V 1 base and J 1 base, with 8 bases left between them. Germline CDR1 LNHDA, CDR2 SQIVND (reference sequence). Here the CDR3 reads CASSIGDSSYEQYF. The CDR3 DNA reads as TGTGCCAGTAGTATAGGCGACAGTTCCTACGAGCAGTACTTC. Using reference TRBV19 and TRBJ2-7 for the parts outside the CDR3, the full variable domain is DGGITQSPKYLFRKEGQNVTLSCEQNLNHDAMYWYRQDPGQGLRLIYYSQIVNDFQKGDIAEGYSVSREKKESFPLTVTSAQKNPTAFYLCASSIGDSSYEQYFGPGTRLTVT.

CDR3 nucleotide sequence: TGTGCCATTGGGGACAGGGCTCTGCTCTACTCTGGAAACACCATATATTTT. It translates to CAIGDRALLYSGNTIYF. V and J are TRBV10-3 and TRBJ1-3; 9 bases agree with TRBD1. V trimming: 9 bases; J trimming: 0 bases; junction bases outside the gene matches: 12. Per the germline V gene, CDR1 is ENHRY and CDR2 is SYGVKD. The CDR3 contains 17 residues.

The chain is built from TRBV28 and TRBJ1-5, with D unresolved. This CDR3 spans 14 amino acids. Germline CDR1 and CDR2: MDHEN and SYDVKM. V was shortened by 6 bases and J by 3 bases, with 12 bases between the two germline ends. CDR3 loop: CASRSDPLNQPQHF. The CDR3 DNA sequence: TGTGCCAGCAGGTCAGATCCGCTCAATCAGCCCCAGCATTTT. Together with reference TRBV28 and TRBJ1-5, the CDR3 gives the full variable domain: DVKVTQSSRYLVKRTGEKVFLECVQDMDHENMFWYRQDPGLGLRLIYFSYDVKMKEKGDIPEGYSVSREKKERFSLILESASTNQTSMYLCASRSDPLNQPQHFGDGTRLSIL.

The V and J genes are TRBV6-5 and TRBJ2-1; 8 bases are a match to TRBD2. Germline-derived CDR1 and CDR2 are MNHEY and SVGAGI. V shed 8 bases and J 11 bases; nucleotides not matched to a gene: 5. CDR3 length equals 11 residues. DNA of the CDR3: TGTGCCAGCGGACGGGGGGGGCAGCAGTTCTTC. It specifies CASGRGGQQFF.

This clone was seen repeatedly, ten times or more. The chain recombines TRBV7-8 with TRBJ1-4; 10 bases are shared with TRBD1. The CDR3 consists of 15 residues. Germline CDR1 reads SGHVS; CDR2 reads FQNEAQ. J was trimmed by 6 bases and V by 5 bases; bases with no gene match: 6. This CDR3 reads CASSPQTGGYEKLFF. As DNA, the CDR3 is TGTGCCAGCAGCCCGCAGACAGGGGGCTATGAAAAACTGTTTTTT.

The CDR3 is CASSEIGGGEGGEAFF. CDR3 sequence (DNA): TGCGCCAGCAGTGAAATAGGCGGCGGTGAAGGGGGTGAAGCTTTCTTT. The chain couples TRBV10-2 to TRBJ1-1; a possible D gene is TRBD1 (6 bases). Per germline, CDR1 WSHSY and CDR2 SAAADI. With 3 bases removed from V and 7 bases from J, the gap between germline ends came to 21 bases. The CDR3 totals 16 residues.

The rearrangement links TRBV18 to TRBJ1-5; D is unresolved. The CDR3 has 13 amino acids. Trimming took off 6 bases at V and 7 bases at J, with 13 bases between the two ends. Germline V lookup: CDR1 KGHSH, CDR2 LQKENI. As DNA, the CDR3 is TGTGCCAGCTCTCAGGCAGTTGCCCAGCCCCAGCATTTT. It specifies CASSQAVAQPQHF.

CDR3 in amino acids: CASSPTGAPTNEKLFF. CDR3 bases: TGTGCCAGCTCACCGACAGGGGCCCCCACTAATGAAAAACTGTTTTTT. The V gene is TRBV18, the J gene TRBJ1-4; 8 nucleotides match TRBD1. Germline-derived CDR1 and CDR2 are KGHSH and LQKENI. CDR3 length: 16 amino acids. V lost 3 bases, J lost 2 bases, and 5 bases stayed unmatched.

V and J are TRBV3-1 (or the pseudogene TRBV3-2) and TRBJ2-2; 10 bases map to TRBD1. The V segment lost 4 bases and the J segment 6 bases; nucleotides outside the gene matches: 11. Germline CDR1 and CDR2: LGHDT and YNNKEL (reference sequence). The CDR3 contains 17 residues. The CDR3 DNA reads TGTGCCAGCAGCCGCGGAAATCCGACAGGGGGCTCCGGGGAGCTGTTTTTT. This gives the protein CASSRGNPTGGSGELFF.

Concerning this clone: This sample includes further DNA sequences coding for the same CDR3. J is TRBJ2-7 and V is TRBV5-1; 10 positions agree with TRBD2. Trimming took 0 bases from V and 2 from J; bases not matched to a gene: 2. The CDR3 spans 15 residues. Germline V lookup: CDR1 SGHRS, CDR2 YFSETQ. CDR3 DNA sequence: TGCGCCAGCAGCTTGGGGCTAGCGGGAGCCTACGAGCAGTACGTC. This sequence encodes CASSLGLAGAYEQYV.

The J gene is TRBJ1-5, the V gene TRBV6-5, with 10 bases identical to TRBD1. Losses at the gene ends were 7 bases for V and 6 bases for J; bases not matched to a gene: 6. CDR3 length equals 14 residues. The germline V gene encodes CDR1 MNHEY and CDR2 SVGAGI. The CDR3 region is CASIRTGGLQPQHF. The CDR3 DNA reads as TGTGCCAGCATCCGGACAGGGGGGCTTCAGCCCCAGCATTTT.

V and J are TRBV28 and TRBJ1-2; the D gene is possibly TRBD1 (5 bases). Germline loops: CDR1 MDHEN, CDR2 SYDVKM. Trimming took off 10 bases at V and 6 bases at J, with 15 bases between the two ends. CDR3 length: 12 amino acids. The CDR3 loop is CATKPGVHGYTF. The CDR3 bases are TGTGCCACCAAACCGGGGGTCCATGGCTACACCTTC.

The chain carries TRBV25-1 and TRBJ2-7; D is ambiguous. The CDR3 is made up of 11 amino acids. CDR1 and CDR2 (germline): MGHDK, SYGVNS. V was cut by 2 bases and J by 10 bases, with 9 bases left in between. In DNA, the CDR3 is TGTGCCAGCAGTGAACGCATAGTTCAGTACTTC. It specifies CASSERIVQYF.

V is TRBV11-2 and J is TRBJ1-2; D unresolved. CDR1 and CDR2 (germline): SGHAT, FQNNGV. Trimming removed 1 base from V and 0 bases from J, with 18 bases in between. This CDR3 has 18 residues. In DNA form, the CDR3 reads TGTGCCAGCAGCTTAGGCCACCCCCTAGAAATAGCTAACTATGGCTACACCTTC. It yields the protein CASSLGHPLEIANYGYTF.

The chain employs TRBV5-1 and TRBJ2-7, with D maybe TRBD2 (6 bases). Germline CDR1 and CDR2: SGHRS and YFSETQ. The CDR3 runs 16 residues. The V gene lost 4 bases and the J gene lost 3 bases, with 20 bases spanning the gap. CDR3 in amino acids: CASSRGSGQGGYEQYV. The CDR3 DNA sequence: TGCGCCAGCAGCCGAGGGAGTGGGCAGGGAGGCTACGAGCAGTACGTC.

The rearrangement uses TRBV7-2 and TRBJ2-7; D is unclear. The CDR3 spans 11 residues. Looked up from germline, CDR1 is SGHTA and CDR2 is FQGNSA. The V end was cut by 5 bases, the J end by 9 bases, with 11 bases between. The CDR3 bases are TGTGCCAGCAGCGAACCTGTAGCGCAGTACTTC. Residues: CASSEPVAQYF.

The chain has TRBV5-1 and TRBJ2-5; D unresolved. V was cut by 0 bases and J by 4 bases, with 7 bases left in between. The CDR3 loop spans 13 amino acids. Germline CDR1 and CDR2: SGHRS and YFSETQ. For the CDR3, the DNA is TGCGCCAGCAGCTTGGTTCCGGGAGAGACCCAGTACTTC. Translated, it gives CASSLVPGETQYF.

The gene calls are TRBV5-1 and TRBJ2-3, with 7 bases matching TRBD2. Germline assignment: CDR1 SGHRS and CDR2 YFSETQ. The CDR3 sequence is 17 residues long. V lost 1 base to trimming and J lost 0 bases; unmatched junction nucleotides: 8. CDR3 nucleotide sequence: TGCGCCAGCAGCTTGTGGTACCTAGCGGCTAGCACAGATACGCAGTATTTT. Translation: CASSLWYLAASTDTQYF.

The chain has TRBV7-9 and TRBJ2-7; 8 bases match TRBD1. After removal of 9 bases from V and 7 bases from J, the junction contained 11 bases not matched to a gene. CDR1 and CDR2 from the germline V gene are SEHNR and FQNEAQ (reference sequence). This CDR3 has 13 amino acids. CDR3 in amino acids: CASQQGGAREQYV. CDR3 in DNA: TGTGCCAGTCAACAGGGGGGAGCGCGGGAGCAGTACGTC.

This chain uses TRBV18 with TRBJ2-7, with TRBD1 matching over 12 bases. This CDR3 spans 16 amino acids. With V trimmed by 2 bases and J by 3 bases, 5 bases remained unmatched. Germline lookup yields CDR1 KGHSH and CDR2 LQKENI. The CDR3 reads CASSPTGTGGFYEQYF. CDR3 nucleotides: TGTGCCAGCTCACCAACCGGGACAGGGGGCTTCTACGAGCAGTACTTC.

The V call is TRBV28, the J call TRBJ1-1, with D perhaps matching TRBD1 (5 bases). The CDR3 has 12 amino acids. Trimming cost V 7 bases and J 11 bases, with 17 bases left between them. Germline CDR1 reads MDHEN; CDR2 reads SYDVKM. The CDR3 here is CASKEEGLGAFF. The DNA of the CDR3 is TGTGCCAGCAAGGAGGAGGGGCTAGGGGCTTTCTTT.